This note documents a single T cell receptor beta chain sequence. Its antigen is as yet unknown. Measured with immunoSEQ multiplex PCR; TCRdb has only the in-frame clones, and not every one. This repertoire shows approximately 140,000 clones, approximately 90% found once; its top ten account for approximately 2.6%. This sample was taken from a study of T cell responses to AZD1222 COVID-19 vaccine. The J segment lost 2 bases and the V segment lost 0 bases, leaving 5 bases of the junction unmatched. The CDR3 has 16 amino acids. CDR1 and CDR2 (germline): SGHRS, YFSETQ. The study, taken as a whole, reports: Donor demographics were predominantly white British with a female majority; clonal diversity may be underestimated.

This rearrangement joins TRBV5-1 to TRBJ2-3, with 8 positions matching TRBD1. The receptor was derived from an adult in good health. Material: peripheral blood, obtained on day 0 of AZD1222 vaccination. Here the CDR3 DNA reads TGCGCCAGCAGCTTGGGACAGGGGCCTTTCACAGATACGCAGTATTTT. It codes for CASSLGQGPFTDTQYF.